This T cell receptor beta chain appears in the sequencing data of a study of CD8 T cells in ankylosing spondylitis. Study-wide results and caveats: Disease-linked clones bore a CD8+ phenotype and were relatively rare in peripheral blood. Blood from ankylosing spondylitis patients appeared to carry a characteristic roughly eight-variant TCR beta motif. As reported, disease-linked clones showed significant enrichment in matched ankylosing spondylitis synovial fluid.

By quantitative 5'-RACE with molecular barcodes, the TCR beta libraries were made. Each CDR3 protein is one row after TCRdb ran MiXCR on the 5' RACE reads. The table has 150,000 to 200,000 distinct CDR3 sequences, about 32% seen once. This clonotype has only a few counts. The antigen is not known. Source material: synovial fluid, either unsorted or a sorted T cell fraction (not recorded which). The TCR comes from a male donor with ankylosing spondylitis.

The CDR3 reads CASSLFLGNSYGYTF. For the CDR3, the DNA is TGTGCCAGCAGCTTATTTCTAGGGAATTCCTATGGCTACACCTTC. The genes are TRBV11-2 and TRBJ1-2; D not resolved. This CDR3 is 15 amino acids long. Trimming removed 2 bases at V and 4 bases at J, with 14 bases between. Germline-derived CDR1 and CDR2 are SGHAT and FQNNGV.